The rows below give T cell receptor beta chains drawn from one sample of a study of CD8+ T cells in alopecia areata. Assay used: immunoSEQ multiplex PCR; TCRdb lists only in-frame clones, some missing. This repertoire shows 200,000 or so clones, roughly 50% found once; its top ten account for 5.5%. Sample: CD4+ T cells sorted from blood, taken at week 24, from a patient treated with tofacitinib. These receptors originate from a human donor with alopecia areata. Each CDR3 is given with its conserved first and last residue. A D gene is named only where the DNA matches it firmly. Only part of the rows carry a size: once, few, many, or a class if the clone is expanded.

clone_size j_call v_call d_call cdr3_aa cdr3_nt
. TRBJ2-5 TRBV2 TRBD2 CASSARASGRETQYF TGTGCCAGCAGTGCCCGTGCTAGCGGGAGGGAGACCCAGTACTTC
. TRBJ2-1 TRBV7-2 . CASSLVPTRGNEQFF TGTGCCAGCAGCTTAGTCCCCACCCGGGGGAATGAGCAGTTCTTC
. TRBJ2-7 TRBV6-1 TRBD1 CASSSLDRGRYEQYF TGTGCCAGCAGCAGTTTGGACAGGGGGCGCTACGAGCAGTACTTC
. TRBJ2-5 TRBV5-4 TRBD1 CASSETGGYGTQYF TGTGCCAGCAGCGAGACAGGGGGCTACGGGACCCAGTACTTC
once TRBJ1-2 TRBV6-5 . CASSLNRSPAYGYTF TGTGCCAGCAGTCTAAACAGGTCCCCGGCGTATGGCTACACCTTC
. TRBJ2-3 TRBV4-3 . CASSQDRMREFPDTQYF TGCGCCAGCAGCCAAGATCGAATGAGGGAATTCCCAGATACGCAGTATTTT
few TRBJ2-2 TRBV11-2 TRBD1 CASRHRDRDSGELFF TGTGCCAGCAGACACCGGGACAGGGATTCCGGGGAGCTGTTTTTT
once TRBJ2-7 TRBV14 . CASSPGAFYEQYF TGTGCCAGCAGTCCTGGAGCCTTCTACGAGCAGTACTTC
. TRBJ2-3 TRBV19 TRBD2 CASVAIAGAPDTQYF TGTGCCAGCGTGGCGATAGCGGGAGCACCAGATACGCAGTATTTT
. TRBJ2-7 TRBV7-9 . CASSSSGREQYF TGTGCCAGCAGCTCATCGGGTCGCGAGCAGTACTTC
few TRBJ2-1 TRBV7-2 . CASSLSGNEQFF TGTGCCAGCAGCTTATCCGGTAATGAGCAGTTCTTC
. TRBJ2-3 TRBV18 . CASSPHRESTDTQYF TGTGCCAGCTCACCCCACAGGGAAAGCACAGATACGCAGTATTTT
. TRBJ2-2 TRBV4-3 . CASSQDPRGSGELFF TGCGCCAGCAGCCAAGATCCGAGGGGAAGCGGGGAGCTGTTTTTT
. TRBJ2-6 TRBV7-9 TRBD1 CASSPTGQGAGGANVLTF TGTGCCAGCAGCCCTACCGGACAGGGGGCGGGAGGGGCCAACGTCCTGACTTTC
. TRBJ2-7 TRBV27 TRBD2 CASSFSLPGETSGDEQYF TGTGCCAGCAGTTTCTCCCTACCCGGAGAGACTAGCGGGGATGAGCAGTACTTC
. TRBJ2-1 TRBV29-1 . CSVHSRSYNEQFF TGCAGCGTTCACAGTAGATCCTACAATGAGCAGTTCTTC
few TRBJ2-6 TRBV27 . CASSGGGSGANVLTF TGTGCCAGCAGTGGCGGTGGCTCTGGGGCCAACGTCCTGACTTTC
. TRBJ2-5 TRBV15 . CATSGGVRETQYF TGTGCCACCAGTGGAGGGGTCCGGGAGACCCAGTACTTC
few TRBJ1-3 TRBV5-5 . CASSLQLGADSGNTIYF TGTGCCAGCAGCTTACAACTCGGGGCTGACTCTGGAAACACCATATATTTT
. TRBJ1-2 TRBV7-9 . CASSLSGMNYGYTF TGTGCCAGCAGCTTGAGTGGCATGAACTATGGCTACACCTTC
. TRBJ2-1 TRBV5-4 TRBD2 CASSSKREGNEQFF TGTGCCAGCAGCTCTAAGCGGGAGGGCAATGAGCAGTTCTTC
. TRBJ2-3 TRBV6-6 . CASSQMTDTQYF TGTGCCAGCAGCCAGATGACAGATACGCAGTATTTT
. TRBJ2-1 TRBV11-2 TRBD1 CASSLGSGDRAADEQFF TGTGCCAGCAGCTTAGGGTCAGGGGACAGGGCAGCGGATGAGCAGTTCTTC
. TRBJ1-6 TRBV4-2 . CASSPGPKGSPLHF TGTGCCAGCAGCCCGGGTCCAAAGGGTTCACCCCTCCACTTT
. TRBJ2-5 TRBV4-1 . CASSQSAAEETQYF TGCGCCAGCAGCCAAAGCGCAGCGGAAGAGACCCAGTACTTC
once TRBJ1-2 TRBV25-1 TRBD1 CASSEYIQGVSDGYTF TGTGCCAGCAGTGAATATATTCAGGGGGTTTCGGATGGCTACACCTTC
. TRBJ1-1 TRBV9 . CASSVGQGLNTEAFF TGTGCCAGCAGCGTAGGGCAGGGCCTGAACACTGAAGCTTTCTTT